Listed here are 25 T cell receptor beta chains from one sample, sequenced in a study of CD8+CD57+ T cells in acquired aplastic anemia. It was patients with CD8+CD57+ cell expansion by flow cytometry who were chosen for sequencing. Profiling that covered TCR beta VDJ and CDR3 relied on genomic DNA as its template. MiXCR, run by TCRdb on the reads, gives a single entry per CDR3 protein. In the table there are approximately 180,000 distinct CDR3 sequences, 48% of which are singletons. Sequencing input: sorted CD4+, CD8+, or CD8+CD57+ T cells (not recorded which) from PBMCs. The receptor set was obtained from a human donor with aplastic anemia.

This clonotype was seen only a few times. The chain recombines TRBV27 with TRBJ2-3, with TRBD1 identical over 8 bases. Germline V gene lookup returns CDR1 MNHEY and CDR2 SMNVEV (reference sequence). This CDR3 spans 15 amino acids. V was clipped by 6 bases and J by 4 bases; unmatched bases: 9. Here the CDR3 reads CASRSGGLGPDTQYF. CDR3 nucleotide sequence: TGTGCCAGCAGATCAGGGGGCCTCGGACCAGATACGCAGTATTTT.

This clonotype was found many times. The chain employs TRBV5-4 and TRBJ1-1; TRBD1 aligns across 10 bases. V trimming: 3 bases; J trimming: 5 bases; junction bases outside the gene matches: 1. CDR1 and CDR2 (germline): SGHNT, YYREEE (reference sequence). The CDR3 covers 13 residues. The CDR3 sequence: CASSSDRGTEAFF. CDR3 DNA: TGTGCCAGCAGCTCGGACAGGGGGACTGAAGCTTTCTTT.

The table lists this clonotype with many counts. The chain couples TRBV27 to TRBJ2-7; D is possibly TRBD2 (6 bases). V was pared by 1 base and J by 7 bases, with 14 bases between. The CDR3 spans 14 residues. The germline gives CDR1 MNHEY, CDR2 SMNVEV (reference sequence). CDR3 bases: TGTGCCAGCAGTTTATTCGGAGGGGTCGGGGAGCAGTACTTC. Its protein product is CASSLFGGVGEQYF.

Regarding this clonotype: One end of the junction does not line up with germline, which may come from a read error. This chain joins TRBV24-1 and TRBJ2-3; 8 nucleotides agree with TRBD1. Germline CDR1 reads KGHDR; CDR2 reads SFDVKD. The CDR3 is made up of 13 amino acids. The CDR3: CATGETGADTQYF. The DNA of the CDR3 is TGTGCCACCGGTGAGACAGGGGCGGATACGCAGTATTTT.

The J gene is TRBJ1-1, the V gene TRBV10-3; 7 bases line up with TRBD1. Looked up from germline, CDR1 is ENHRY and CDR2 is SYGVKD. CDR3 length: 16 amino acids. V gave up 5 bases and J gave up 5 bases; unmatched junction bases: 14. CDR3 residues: CAISTPDRVGRTEAFF. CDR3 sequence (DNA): TGTGCCATCAGTACTCCCGACAGGGTGGGCAGGACTGAAGCTTTCTTT.

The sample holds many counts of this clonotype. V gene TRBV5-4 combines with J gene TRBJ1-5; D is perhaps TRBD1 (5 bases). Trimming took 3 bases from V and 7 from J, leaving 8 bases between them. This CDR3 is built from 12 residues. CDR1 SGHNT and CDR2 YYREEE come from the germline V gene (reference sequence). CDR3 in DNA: TGTGCCAGCAGCTCCGGGACGCAGCCCCAGCATTTT. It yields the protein CASSSGTQPQHF.

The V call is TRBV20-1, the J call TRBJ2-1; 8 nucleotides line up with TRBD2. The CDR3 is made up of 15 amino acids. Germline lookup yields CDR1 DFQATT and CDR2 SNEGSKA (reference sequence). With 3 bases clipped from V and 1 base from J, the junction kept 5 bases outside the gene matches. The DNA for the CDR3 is TGCAGTGCTAGCATCATAGCGGGGTCCTACAATGAGCAGTTCTTC. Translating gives CSASIIAGSYNEQFF.

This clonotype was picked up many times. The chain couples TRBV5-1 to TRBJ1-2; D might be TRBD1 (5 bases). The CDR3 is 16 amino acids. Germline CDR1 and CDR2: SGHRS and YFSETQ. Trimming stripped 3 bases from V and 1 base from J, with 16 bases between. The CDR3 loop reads CASSSRDPKDNYGYTF. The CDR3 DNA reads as TGCGCCAGCAGCTCCCGGGACCCAAAGGATAACTATGGCTACACCTTC.

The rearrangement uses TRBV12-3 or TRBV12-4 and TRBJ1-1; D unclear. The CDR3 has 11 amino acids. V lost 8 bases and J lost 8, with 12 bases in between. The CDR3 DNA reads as TGTGCCAGCGTCTTCGGGAGCGAAGCTTTCTTT. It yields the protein CASVFGSEAFF.

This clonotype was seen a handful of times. The CDR3 region is CASSFLSGDSYNEQFF. CDR3 DNA sequence: TGTGCCAGCAGCTTTCTCTCCGGGGACTCTTACAATGAGCAGTTCTTC. V and J are TRBV7-6 and TRBJ2-1; perhaps TRBD2 as D (6 bases). This CDR3 has 16 amino acids. V lost 3 bases and J lost 4, with 16 bases in between. CDR1 and CDR2 from the germline V gene are SGHVS and FNYEAQ.

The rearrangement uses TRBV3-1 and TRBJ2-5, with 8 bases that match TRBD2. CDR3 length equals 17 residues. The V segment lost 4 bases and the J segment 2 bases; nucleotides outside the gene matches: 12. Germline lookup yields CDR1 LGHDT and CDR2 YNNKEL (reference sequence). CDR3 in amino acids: CASSPTRALAVQETQYF. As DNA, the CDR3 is TGTGCCAGCAGCCCTACGCGGGCACTAGCGGTACAAGAGACCCAGTACTTC.

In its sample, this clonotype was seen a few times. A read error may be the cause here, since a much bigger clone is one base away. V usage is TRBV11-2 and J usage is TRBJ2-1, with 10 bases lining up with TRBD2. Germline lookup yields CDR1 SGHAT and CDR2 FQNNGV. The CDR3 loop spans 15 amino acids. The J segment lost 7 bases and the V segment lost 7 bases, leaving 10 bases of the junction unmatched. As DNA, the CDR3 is TGTGCCAGCAACACACAAGCGGGGGGGGTGAATGAGCAGTTCTTC. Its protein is CASNTQAGGVNEQFF.

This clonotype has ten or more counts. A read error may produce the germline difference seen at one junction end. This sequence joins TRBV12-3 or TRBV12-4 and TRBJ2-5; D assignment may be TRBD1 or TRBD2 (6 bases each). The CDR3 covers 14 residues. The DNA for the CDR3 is TGTGCCAGCAGTTTAGCTGGGGGGCAAGGGACCCAGTACTTC. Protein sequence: CASSLAGGQGTQYF.

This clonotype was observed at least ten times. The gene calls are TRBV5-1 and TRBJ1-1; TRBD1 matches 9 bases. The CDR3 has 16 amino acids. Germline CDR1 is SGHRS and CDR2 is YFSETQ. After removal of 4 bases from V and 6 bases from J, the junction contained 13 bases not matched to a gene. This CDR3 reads CASSPAWTGEGAEAFF. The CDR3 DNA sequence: TGCGCCAGCAGCCCCGCCTGGACAGGGGAGGGGGCTGAAGCTTTCTTT.

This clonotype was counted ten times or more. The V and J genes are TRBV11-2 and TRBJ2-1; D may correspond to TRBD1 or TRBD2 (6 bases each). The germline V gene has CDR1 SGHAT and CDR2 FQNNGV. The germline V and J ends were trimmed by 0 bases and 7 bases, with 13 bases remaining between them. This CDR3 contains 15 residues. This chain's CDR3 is CASSLDRGGMNEQFF. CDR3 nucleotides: TGTGCCAGCAGCTTAGACAGGGGAGGAATGAATGAGCAGTTCTTC.

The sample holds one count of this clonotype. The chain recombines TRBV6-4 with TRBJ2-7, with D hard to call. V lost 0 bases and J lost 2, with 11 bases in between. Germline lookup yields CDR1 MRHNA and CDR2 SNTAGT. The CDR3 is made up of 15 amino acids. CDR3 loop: CASSDSMYKTYEQYF. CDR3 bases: TGTGCCAGCAGTGACTCCATGTACAAAACCTACGAGCAGTACTTC.

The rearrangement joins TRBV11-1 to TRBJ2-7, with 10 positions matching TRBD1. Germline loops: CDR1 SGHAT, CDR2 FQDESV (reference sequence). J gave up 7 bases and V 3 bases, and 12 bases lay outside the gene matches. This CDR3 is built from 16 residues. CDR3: CASSFLTGQGQREQYF. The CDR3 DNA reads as TGTGCCAGCAGCTTTTTGACGGGACAGGGGCAAAGGGAGCAGTACTTC.

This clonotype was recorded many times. The CDR3 DNA reads as TGTGCCAGCAGCTTAGAATATAGCACAGATACGCAGTATTTT. It yields the protein CASSLEYSTDTQYF. The chain combines TRBV7-2 with TRBJ2-3; D is ambiguous. Germline V gene sequence: CDR1 SGHTA, CDR2 FQGNSA. V was shortened by 1 base and J by 0 bases, with 5 bases between the two germline ends. This CDR3 comprises 14 residues.

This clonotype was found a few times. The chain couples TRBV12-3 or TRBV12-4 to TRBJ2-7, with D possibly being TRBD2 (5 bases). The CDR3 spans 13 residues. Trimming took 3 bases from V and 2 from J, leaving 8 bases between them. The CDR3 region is CASSLVTTYEQYF. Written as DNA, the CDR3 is TGTGCCAGCAGTTTGGTGACTACCTACGAGCAGTACTTC.

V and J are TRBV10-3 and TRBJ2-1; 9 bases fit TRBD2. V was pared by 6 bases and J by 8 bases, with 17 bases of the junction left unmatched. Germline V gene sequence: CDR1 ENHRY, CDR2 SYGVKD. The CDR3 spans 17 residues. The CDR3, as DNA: TGTGCCATCAGGCGGTTTGGTAGCGGGAGCCGTTTTGATGAGCAGTTCTTC. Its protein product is CAIRRFGSGSRFDEQFF.

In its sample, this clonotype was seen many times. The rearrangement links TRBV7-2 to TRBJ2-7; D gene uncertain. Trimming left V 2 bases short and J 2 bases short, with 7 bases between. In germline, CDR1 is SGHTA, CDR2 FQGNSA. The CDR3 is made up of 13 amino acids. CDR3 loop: CASSLQLTYEQYF. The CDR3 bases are TGTGCCAGCAGCTTACAACTGACCTACGAGCAGTACTTC.

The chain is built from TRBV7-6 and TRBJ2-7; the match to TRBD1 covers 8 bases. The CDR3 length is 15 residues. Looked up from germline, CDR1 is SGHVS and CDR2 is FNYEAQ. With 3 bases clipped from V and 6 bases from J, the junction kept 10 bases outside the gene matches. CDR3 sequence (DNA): TGTGCCAGCAGCTTGCATCCCGGGACAGGACCCGAGCAGTACTTC. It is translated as CASSLHPGTGPEQYF.

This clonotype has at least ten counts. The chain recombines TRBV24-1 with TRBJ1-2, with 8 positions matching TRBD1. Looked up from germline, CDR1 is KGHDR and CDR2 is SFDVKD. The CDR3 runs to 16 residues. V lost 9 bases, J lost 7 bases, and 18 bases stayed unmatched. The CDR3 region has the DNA TGTGCCACCCCCACTTCTGCAGGACAGGGTGCTTCTGGCTACACCTTC. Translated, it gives CATPTSAGQGASGYTF.

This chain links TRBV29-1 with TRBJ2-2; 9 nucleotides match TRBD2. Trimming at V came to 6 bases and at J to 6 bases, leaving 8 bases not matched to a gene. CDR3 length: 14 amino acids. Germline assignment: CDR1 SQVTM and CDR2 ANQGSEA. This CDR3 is CSVTKRGGAGELFF. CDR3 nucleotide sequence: TGCAGCGTGACCAAGCGCGGGGGGGCCGGGGAGCTGTTTTTT.

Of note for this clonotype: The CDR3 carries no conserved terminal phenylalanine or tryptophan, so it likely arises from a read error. This chain's CDR3 is CATSRVGSTDTQYS. CDR3 DNA sequence: TGTGCCACCAGCAGAGTAGGTAGCACAGATACGCAGTATTCT. The J gene is TRBJ2-3, the V gene TRBV15; no firm D call. Per germline, CDR1 LNHNV and CDR2 YYDKDF (reference sequence). With 1 base removed from V and 0 bases from J, the gap between germline ends came to 5 bases. The length of the CDR3 is 14 residues.